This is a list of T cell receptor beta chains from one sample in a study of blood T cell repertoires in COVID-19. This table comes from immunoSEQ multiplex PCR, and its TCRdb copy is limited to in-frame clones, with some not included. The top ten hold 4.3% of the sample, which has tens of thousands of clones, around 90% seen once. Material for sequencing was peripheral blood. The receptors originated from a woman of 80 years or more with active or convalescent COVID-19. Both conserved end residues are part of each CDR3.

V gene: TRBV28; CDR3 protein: CASIPGTDIYGYTF
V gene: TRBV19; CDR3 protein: CASTRREGVAYNEQFF
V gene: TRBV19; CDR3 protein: CASSPWGQGLNQPQHF
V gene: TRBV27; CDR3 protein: CASSFWGLAGFYTQYF
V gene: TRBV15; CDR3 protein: CATSRSRDQPQHF
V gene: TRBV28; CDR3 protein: CASKNSAGGERNQPQHF
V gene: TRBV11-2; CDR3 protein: CASSPVAGGFSEQFF
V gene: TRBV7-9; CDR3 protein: CASSLGGRAGNEQFF
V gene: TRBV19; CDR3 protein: CASSIGRKETQYF
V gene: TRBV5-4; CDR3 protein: CASSSGQALNTGELFF
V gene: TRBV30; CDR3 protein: CAWASWAGNTGELFF
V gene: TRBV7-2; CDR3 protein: CASSPPRAGAGEKLFF
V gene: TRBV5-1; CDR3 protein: CASSLAGQGLNEQFF
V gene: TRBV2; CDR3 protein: CASSEGTGVEPQHF
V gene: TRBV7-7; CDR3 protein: CASSRSRDYNEQFF
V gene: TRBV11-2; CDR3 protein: CASSLEGPYGYTF
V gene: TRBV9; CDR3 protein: CASSQRQGSSGANVLTF
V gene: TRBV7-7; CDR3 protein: CASSFSSTGYSTDTQYF
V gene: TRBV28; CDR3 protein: CASRDSLRGQPQHF
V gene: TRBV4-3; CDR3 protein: CASSQDSAGTSYEQYF
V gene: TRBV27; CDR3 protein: CASSSGGVAVQPQHF
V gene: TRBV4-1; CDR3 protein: CASSQWGGTEETQYF
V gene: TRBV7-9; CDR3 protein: CASSLVAVNTEAFF
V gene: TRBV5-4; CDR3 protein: CASRPRDRVTDTQYF
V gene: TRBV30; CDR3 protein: CAWSVRAGPGNQPQHF
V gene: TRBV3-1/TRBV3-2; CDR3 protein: CASSQDLGGGYTF